Reported below is one TCR beta chain. Its antigen remains unidentified. The authors made TCR beta libraries by quantitative 5'-RACE with molecular barcodes. Each CDR3 protein gets one entry after TCRdb re-called the 5' RACE reads with MiXCR. The table records about 800,000 distinct CDR3 sequences, 10% to 15% of them present only once. These data are taken from a study of CD8 T cells in ankylosing spondylitis. Whole-study findings and limits: Ankylosing spondylitis blood appeared to carry a characteristic TCR beta motif of roughly 8 highly homologous variants.

The CDR3 loop spans 16 amino acids. Unmatched junction bases numbered 8, after V lost 7 bases and J lost 2 bases. CDR1 is SGHAT and CDR2 is FQNNGV in the germline V gene. The sequence came from a male donor with ankylosing spondylitis. This sequence joins TRBV11-2 and TRBJ2-3, with TRBD2 matching 11 bases. The sequenced sample consisted of blood, either unsorted or a sorted T cell fraction (not recorded which). The CDR3 DNA sequence: TGTGCCAGCACCTCTCGACTAGCGGGGCCCACAGATACGCAGTATTTT. Translating gives CASTSRLAGPTDTQYF.